This T cell receptor (beta chain) derives from a study of T cells in localized non-small cell lung cancer. Study-level results: The tumor had only one region sequenced, so heterogeneity remains possible. In the blood, greater T cell density corresponded to longer overall survival. Adjacent uninvolved lung had the highest clonality, suggesting focused antigen responses. A median of around 60 of the top 100 tumor clones appeared in adjacent lung, which was paired and uninvolved.

Looked up from germline, CDR1 is ENHRY and CDR2 is SYGVKD. The CDR3 totals 15 residues. Trimming stripped 11 bases from V and 2 bases from J, with 19 bases between. Data came from immunoSEQ multiplex PCR; TCRdb stores just in-frame clones and leaves some out. The sample has around 92,000 clones; under 95% are singletons. This clone was recorded a few times. Antigen unknown. The material was PBMCs, obtained before any cancer treatment. The chain combines TRBV10-3 with TRBJ1-5, with unresolved D. This receptor was taken from a woman aged 40-75 years with stage II squamous cell lung carcinoma. The CDR3 spells CASRWLRGCNQPQHF. CDR3 nucleotides: TGTGCCTCCCGGTGGCTCCGAGGATGCAATCAGCCCCAGCATTTT.